This T cell receptor beta chain was identified in a study of tumor-infiltrating lymphocytes in primary liver carcinoma. The overall study: Recorded tumor stage was T1-T3 N0M0, with diameters of about 4.2 to 10 cm. Samples returned roughly 3.65 to 8 million productive TCRbeta reads, a yield that was similar across tissue types.

Starting material of around 490 ng total RNA yielded TCR beta cDNA via a constant-region primer. ARM-PCR, slightly modified, supplied the TCR beta libraries through three nested multiplex PCR rounds. The first two PCR rounds, approximately 10 cycles each, used TRBV1-TRBV30 forward primers and a C-beta reverse primer. A single record per CDR3 protein comes from TCRdb applying MiXCR to the multiplex PCR reads. This sample has about 120,000 distinct CDR3 sequences, with roughly 70% found just once. Each 20-30 mg portion of unsorted bulk tissue served as the source for co-extraction of RNA and DNA. This clonotype was counted between two and nine times. A much larger clone lies a single base off, so this may be a read error. V was pared by 3 bases and J by 11 bases, with 13 bases between. Germline V gene sequence: CDR1 SQVTM, CDR2 ANQGSEA. This CDR3 spans 11 amino acids.

This TCR was sampled from a woman aged 55-70 years with primary liver carcinoma and hepatitis B virus infection. The chain joins TRBV29-1 to TRBJ1-1; D uncertain. The sample taken for sequencing was tumor-adjacent normal liver tissue. The chain's CDR3 is CSVETWTGAFF. The CDR3 DNA sequence: TGCAGCGTTGAGACCTGGACTGGCGCTTTCTTT.